Listed below are T cell receptor beta chains from one sample, sequenced in a study of shared clonotypes between healthy human individuals. TCRdb's copy holds only in-frame clones and misses some; the assay was immunoSEQ multiplex PCR. The table shows about 2 million clones, with roughly 94% occurring only once. What was sequenced was naive CD8+ T cells sorted from blood. All receptors derive from a young man in good health. Both conserved end residues are part of each CDR3. Fields, in order: V gene, CDR3 length, D gene, clone size, J gene, CDR3 protein, CDR3 DNA. D genes are given only for firm matches. Clone size is not always given. Where it is, it says once, few, many or a class for expanded clones.

v_call: TRBV6-1
cdr3_length: 16
d_call: NA
clone_size: few
j_call: TRBJ1-2
cdr3_aa: CASSDSTGVANYGYTF
cdr3_nt: TGTGCCAGCAGTGATTCGACGGGGGTAGCTAACTATGGCTACACCTTC

v_call: TRBV19
cdr3_length: 14
d_call: TRBD1
clone_size: NA
j_call: TRBJ1-5
cdr3_aa: CASTWTGLGQPQHF
cdr3_nt: TGTGCCAGTACCTGGACAGGGCTTGGTCAGCCCCAGCATTTT

v_call: TRBV7-9
cdr3_length: 14
d_call: NA
clone_size: NA
j_call: TRBJ1-1
cdr3_aa: CASSLGQGSTEAFF
cdr3_nt: TGTGCCAGCAGCTTAGGGCAGGGCTCAACTGAAGCTTTCTTT

v_call: TRBV27
cdr3_length: 15
d_call: NA
clone_size: NA
j_call: TRBJ2-7
cdr3_aa: CASSWVGAEDNEQYF
cdr3_nt: TGTGCCAGCAGTTGGGTGGGGGCCGAGGATAACGAGCAGTACTTC

v_call: TRBV6-5
cdr3_length: 14
d_call: NA
clone_size: NA
j_call: TRBJ2-6
cdr3_aa: CASRSPGQANVLTF
cdr3_nt: TGTGCCAGCAGGAGCCCCGGACAGGCCAACGTCCTGACTTTC

v_call: TRBV30
cdr3_length: 13
d_call: NA
clone_size: NA
j_call: TRBJ2-7
cdr3_aa: CAWSVLEFGEQYF
cdr3_nt: TGTGCCTGGAGTGTACTAGAGTTCGGCGAGCAGTACTTC

v_call: TRBV19
cdr3_length: 14
d_call: NA
clone_size: NA
j_call: TRBJ1-1
cdr3_aa: CASTPDRQNTEAFF
cdr3_nt: TGTGCCAGTACCCCCGACAGACAGAACACTGAAGCTTTCTTT

v_call: TRBV2
cdr3_length: 13
d_call: NA
clone_size: NA
j_call: TRBJ1-1
cdr3_aa: CASSRPWNTEAFF
cdr3_nt: TGTGCCAGCAGCCGACCATGGAACACTGAAGCTTTCTTT

v_call: TRBV4-1
cdr3_length: 14
d_call: NA
clone_size: NA
j_call: TRBJ2-3
cdr3_aa: CASSQGGSTDTQYF
cdr3_nt: TGCGCCAGCAGCCAAGGTGGCAGCACAGATACGCAGTATTTT

v_call: TRBV7-2
cdr3_length: 15
d_call: NA
clone_size: NA
j_call: TRBJ1-1
cdr3_aa: CASSFFPGSDFEAFF
cdr3_nt: TGTGCCAGCAGCTTTTTTCCCGGGTCAGATTTTGAAGCTTTCTTT

v_call: TRBV29-1
cdr3_length: 11
d_call: NA
clone_size: NA
j_call: TRBJ2-5
cdr3_aa: CSPWDEETQYF
cdr3_nt: TGCAGCCCGTGGGACGAAGAGACCCAGTACTTC

v_call: TRBV27
cdr3_length: 15
d_call: NA
clone_size: NA
j_call: TRBJ1-4
cdr3_aa: CASSPTGPSNEKLFF
cdr3_nt: TGTGCCAGCAGCCCCACGGGGCCCTCTAATGAAAAACTGTTTTTT

v_call: TRBV7-2
cdr3_length: 13
d_call: NA
clone_size: NA
j_call: TRBJ2-7
cdr3_aa: CASSLVSPGEQYF
cdr3_nt: TGTGCCAGCAGCTTAGTCTCCCCGGGGGAGCAGTACTTC

v_call: TRBV5-6
cdr3_length: 17
d_call: TRBD1
clone_size: NA
j_call: TRBJ2-5
cdr3_aa: CASSPGQGSVYQETQYF
cdr3_nt: TGTGCCAGCAGCCCCGGACAGGGGTCAGTGTACCAAGAGACCCAGTACTTC

v_call: TRBV7-9
cdr3_length: 15
d_call: TRBD2
clone_size: NA
j_call: TRBJ2-1
cdr3_aa: CASSSTSGTYNEQFF
cdr3_nt: TGTGCCAGCAGCTCCACTAGCGGTACCTACAATGAGCAGTTCTTC

v_call: TRBV19
cdr3_length: 14
d_call: NA
clone_size: NA
j_call: TRBJ1-1
cdr3_aa: CASSPGEGDTEAFF
cdr3_nt: TGTGCCAGTAGCCCCGGGGAGGGTGACACTGAAGCTTTCTTT

v_call: TRBV6-1
cdr3_length: 17
d_call: NA
clone_size: NA
j_call: TRBJ2-1
cdr3_aa: CASSEESWGVSYNEQFF
cdr3_nt: TGTGCCAGCAGTGAAGAATCTTGGGGGGTCTCCTACAATGAGCAGTTCTTC

v_call: TRBV6-4
cdr3_length: 13
d_call: NA
clone_size: NA
j_call: TRBJ2-1
cdr3_aa: CASSVSGEAEQFF
cdr3_nt: TGTGCCAGCAGTGTCTCAGGGGAGGCTGAGCAGTTCTTC

v_call: TRBV5-1
cdr3_length: 14
d_call: NA
clone_size: NA
j_call: TRBJ2-7
cdr3_aa: CASSGGQTSYEQYF
cdr3_nt: TGCGCCAGCAGCGGAGGGCAGACCTCCTACGAGCAGTACTTC

v_call: TRBV9
cdr3_length: 17
d_call: TRBD1
clone_size: NA
j_call: TRBJ1-3
cdr3_aa: CASSATDRAYSGNTIYF
cdr3_nt: TGTGCCAGCAGCGCGACGGACAGGGCCTACTCTGGAAACACCATATATTTT

v_call: TRBV7-2
cdr3_length: 15
d_call: NA
clone_size: NA
j_call: TRBJ2-7
cdr3_aa: CASSPLLGLAYEQYF
cdr3_nt: TGTGCCAGCAGCCCCCTCCTCGGCCTAGCCTACGAGCAGTACTTC

v_call: TRBV7-9
cdr3_length: 13
d_call: NA
clone_size: NA
j_call: TRBJ1-4
cdr3_aa: CASSPPGNEKLFF
cdr3_nt: TGTGCCAGCAGCCCTCCAGGCAATGAAAAACTGTTTTTT

v_call: TRBV18
cdr3_length: 16
d_call: NA
clone_size: NA
j_call: TRBJ1-1
cdr3_aa: CASSYNGPLPNTEAFF
cdr3_nt: TGTGCCAGCTCTTATAATGGGCCTCTGCCAAACACTGAAGCTTTCTTT

v_call: TRBV7-8
cdr3_length: 16
d_call: TRBD2
clone_size: NA
j_call: TRBJ2-7
cdr3_aa: CASSAALAGVVDEQYF
cdr3_nt: TGTGCCAGCAGCGCGGCACTAGCGGGAGTAGTCGACGAGCAGTACTTC

v_call: TRBV6-5
cdr3_length: 12
d_call: NA
clone_size: NA
j_call: TRBJ1-1
cdr3_aa: CASSYLGTEAFF
cdr3_nt: TGTGCCAGCAGTTACTTGGGCACTGAAGCTTTCTTT